The following is a T cell receptor beta chain sequence with its context. 13 Jbeta primers and 60 Vbeta primers were used for the PCR. Some clones are missing from TCRdb's copy, which holds only in-frame ones; the method was immunoSEQ multiplex PCR. The data hold about 160,000 clones, with approximately 76% observed a single time. The sample is drawn from a study of cytomegalovirus exposure and HLA in healthy donors. The CDR3 has 14 amino acids. The ends lost 2 bases at V and 4 bases at J; junction bases unmatched: 2. Germline V gene data show CDR1 as MNHNY and CDR2 as SVGAGI (reference sequence). Source material: PBMCs. The TCR sequence derives from a man in his sixties in good health and CMV-seronegative. The chain has TRBV6-6 and TRBJ1-5, with 7 bases that match TRBD1. DNA of the CDR3: TGTGCCAGCAGTTACGGGACAGAGAATCAGCCCCAGCATTTT. Translating gives CASSYGTENQPQHF.